This passage covers 30 T cell receptor beta chains from one sample sequenced in a study of tumor and adjacent non-tumor tissue in lung cancer (dated by TCRdb to the late 2010s). Library generation was performed with multiplex PCR. The run used an Illumina HiSeq 2500. TCRbeta libraries were constructed through three rounds of nested PCR with primers (Table S4) according to protocols modified from ARM-PCR. Clones were called with MiXCR by TCRdb after fastp trimmed the public reads at Q25, and only in-frame beta chains were retained. Rows are combined by CDR3 protein, so each entry shows the most common genes and DNA. In all, the sample holds fewer than 100,000 distinct CDR3 sequences, and over 60% of those were seen once. The ten largest account for roughly a tenth of the sample. RNA was isolated from bulk unsorted tissue, and RNA quality was assessed with a NanoDrop ND-1000 and an Agilent 2100. The sequenced material came from lung tumor tissue. The receptors were sampled from a woman aged 40 to 50 with non-small cell lung cancer.

As for this clonotype: One base away lies a much larger clone, so this may be a sequencing read error. The chain employs TRBV12-3 or TRBV12-4 and TRBJ2-2; D is perhaps TRBD1 or TRBD2 (5 bases each). This CDR3 comprises 14 residues. CDR3 amino acids: CASSPTANTGKLFF. For the CDR3, the DNA is TGTGCCAGCAGCCCGACAGCGAACACCGGGAAGCTGTTTTTT.

Of note for this clonotype: This clone may be a read error of a much larger clone one base away. The genes are TRBV20-1 and TRBJ2-5; no firm D call. The V gene's germline CDR1 is DFQATT and CDR2 SNEGSKA (reference sequence). The CDR3 is made up of 13 amino acids. The V end was cut by 5 bases, the J end by 3 bases, with 13 bases between. Here the CDR3 DNA reads TGCAGTGCTGTCGAAGGAAATAAAGAGACCCAGTACTTC. It translates to CSAVEGNKETQYF.

The rearrangement uses TRBV28 and TRBJ2-7; 7 nucleotides align to TRBD2. Germline V gives CDR1 MDHEN, CDR2 SYDVKM. J lost 4 bases, V lost 6 bases, and 15 bases had no gene match. This CDR3 comprises 16 residues. Here the CDR3 reads CASRPRDSGSRYEQYF. DNA of the CDR3: TGTGCCAGCAGACCCCGGGATAGCGGGTCGCGTTACGAGCAGTACTTC.

Of note for this clonotype: Compared with germline, one end of the junction differs, possibly owing to a read error. The V and J genes are TRBV29-1 and TRBJ2-7; TRBD1 or TRBD2 may be the D gene (5 bases each). This CDR3 comprises 13 residues. Germline V lookup: CDR1 SQVTM, CDR2 ANQGSEA. CDR3 region: CSVGDGGIYDQYF. CDR3 DNA: TGCAGCGTTGGGGACGGAGGAATTTACGATCAGTATTTC.

Regarding this clonotype: One end of the junction is discordant with germline, which a read error may explain. This chain links TRBV11-2 with TRBJ2-2; D is unresolved. The CDR3 extends over 15 amino acids. Per the germline V gene, CDR1 is SGHAT and CDR2 is FQNNGV. The CDR3 sequence: CTSSPENQNAGELFF. Here the CDR3 DNA reads TGTACCAGCAGCCCCGAAAATCAGAATGCCGGGGAGCTGTTTTTT.

Remarks on this clonotype: One junction end does not reproduce the germline sequence, and a read error may be involved. The chain is built from TRBV6-1 and TRBJ1-5; TRBD1 matches 10 bases. CDR3 size: 15 residues. Germline assignment: CDR1 MNHNS and CDR2 SASEGT. CDR3 in amino acids: CVSNLATGGNQPQQF. CDR3 nucleotides: TGTGTCAGCAACCTCGCGACAGGGGGCAATCAGCCCCAGCAATTT.

With regard to this clonotype: This may be a read error: a much more frequent sequence differs by one nucleotide. The rearrangement joins TRBV20-1 to TRBJ2-3, with TRBD2 matching over 9 bases. In germline, CDR1 is DFQATT, CDR2 SNEGSKA (reference sequence). This CDR3 region has 15 residues. The CDR3 DNA sequence: TGCAGTGCCCTACCTAGCGGGACGGCGACAGATATGCAGTATTTT. This codes for CSALPSGTATDMQYF.

A note on this clonotype: An end of the junction differs from the germline gene, which may be a read error. J is TRBJ2-6 and V is TRBV5-8, with D perhaps TRBD1 or TRBD2 (5 bases each). CDR1 is SGHTS and CDR2 is YDEGEE in the germline V gene. This CDR3 contains 16 residues. CDR3: CASSLGSFSGTNALTF. The CDR3 DNA follows: TGTGCCAGCAGCCTTGGGAGCTTCTCTGGGACCAACGCCCTGACTTTT.

Note on this clonotype: Compared with germline, one end of the junction differs, possibly owing to a read error. The CDR3 sequence: CANNLRQGFGELYF. The CDR3 region has the DNA TGTGCCAACAACCTCCGACAGGGATTCGGGGAGCTGTATTTT. This chain uses TRBV11-2 with TRBJ2-2, with 7 bases fitting TRBD1. From germline, CDR1 is SGHAT and CDR2 FQNNGV. The CDR3 is 14 amino acids.

Concerning this clonotype: Given a much more abundant clone one base away, this may be a read error. The V and J genes are TRBV5-4 and TRBJ2-2; 9 bases align to TRBD2. Germline CDR1 SGHNT, CDR2 YYREEE (reference sequence). V dropped 1 base and J dropped 6; count of bases not matched to a gene: 10. CDR3 length: 17 amino acids. The CDR3 DNA reads TGTGCCAGCAGCTTGACCGGGAGGAAGCGGGAGGCCGGGGAGCTGTTTTTT. Its translation: CASSLTGRKREAGELFF.

Notes on this clonotype: A read error may account for a junction end that differs from germline. V gene TRBV6-5 combines with J gene TRBJ2-2, with D possibly being TRBD1 (6 bases). Germline CDR1 MNHEY, CDR2 SVGAGI. The CDR3 covers 16 residues. The CDR3 loop is CASSYLGHANTGELFF. The DNA of the CDR3 is TGTGCCAGCAGTTACCTGGGACATGCGAACACTGGGGAGCTGTTTTTT.

Notes on this clonotype: One end of the junction varies from germline; a read error may be responsible. The gene calls are TRBV6-5 and TRBJ2-3, with D possibly matching TRBD2 (6 bases). This CDR3 region has 15 residues. Germline V gene lookup returns CDR1 MNHEY and CDR2 SVGAGI. The CDR3 region is CASSYSQTSRDTQYF. The CDR3 DNA reads as TGTGCCAGTAGTTACTCCCAAACTAGCAGAGATACGCAGTATTTT.

With respect to this clonotype: The CDR3 carries no conserved terminal phenylalanine or tryptophan, so it likely arises from a read error. The DNA is omitted, as the CDR3 cannot be located on it reliably, and the CDR3 follows TCRdb's listing. The chain has TRBV20-1 and TRBJ1-1; no check of the table's D call, TRBD1, against the DNA was made. Per germline, CDR1 DFQATT and CDR2 SNEGSKA (reference sequence). With termini counted, the CDR3 has 11 amino acids. CDR3 residues: CSARPQEEASY.

This clonotype was counted ten times or more. The missing conserved phenylalanine or tryptophan at the end of this CDR3 makes a read error likely. V is TRBV11-2 and J is TRBJ2-3, with D unclear. The CDR3 length is 11 residues. Germline V gene data show CDR1 as SGHAT and CDR2 as FQNNGV. This CDR3 reads CASSLSDTQYS. CDR3 DNA: TGCGCCAGCAGCTTATCAGATACGCAGTATTCT.

Details on this clonotype: The conserved closing phenylalanine or tryptophan is absent in this CDR3, likely reflecting a read error. The chain combines TRBV6-1 with TRBJ2-2; weak D call: TRBD1 (6 bases). The CDR3 totals 13 residues. The V and J ends lost 7 bases and 7 bases respectively, with 13 bases between them. Germline lookup yields CDR1 MNHNS and CDR2 SASEGT. CDR3: CASMHRAGGELFV. CDR3 bases: TGTGCCAGCATGCACAGGGCGGGCGGGGAGCTGTTTGTT.

A remark on this clonotype: One end of the junction is discordant with germline, which a read error may explain. This chain uses TRBV11-2 with TRBJ2-7, with 12 bases matching TRBD2. This CDR3 contains 16 residues. Germline CDR1 SGHAT, CDR2 FQNNGV. The DNA for the CDR3 is TGTGCCAGCAGCGTCGCTCCACCGGGACTAGCGGGCGAGCACTACTTC. This translates into CASSVAPPGLAGEHYF.

The chain links TRBV5-1 to TRBJ2-3, with 14 bases that match TRBD2. Germline V lookup: CDR1 SGHRS, CDR2 YFSETQ. This CDR3 has 20 residues. Unmatched junction bases numbered 17, after V lost 2 bases and J lost 6 bases. The CDR3 region has the DNA TGCGCCAGCAGCTTTGGCCAGAACCCGGGACTAGCGGGGGTCTGCGATACGCAGTATTTT. This encodes CASSFGQNPGLAGVCDTQYF.

On this clonotype: This likely comes from a read error, as the CDR3 has no conserved phenylalanine or tryptophan at its end. The DNA is left out, because the CDR3 cannot be placed on it with certainty; the CDR3 is given as TCRdb lists it. CDR3 protein: CASGRPNTEVFY. J is TRBJ1-1 and V is TRBV28. A total of 12 residues make up the CDR3, ends included. Germline lookup yields CDR1 MDHEN and CDR2 SYDVKM.

On this clonotype itself: A read error may explain this, as a much larger clone is one base away. The rearrangement uses TRBV21-1 and TRBJ2-3; TRBD1 is taken as the D call from the table, unchecked against the DNA. TRBV21-1 is a recognized pseudogene. The CDR3 loop spans 14 amino acids. CDR3 in DNA: TGTGCCAGCAGCAGGGACAGGGGGCAAGATACGCAGTATTTT. Protein product: CASSRDRGQDTQYF.

With regard to this clonotype: With a much larger clone just one base away, this may be a read error. The chain carries TRBV30 and TRBJ2-7; TRBD1 agrees at 7 bases. CDR1 is GTSNPN, CDR2 SVGIG, per germline (reference sequence). The CDR3 consists of 13 residues. The CDR3 sequence is CAAWRQGVGEQYF. Here the CDR3 DNA reads TGTGCTGCTTGGAGACAGGGTGTTGGGGAGCAGTACTTC.

This clonotype was seen only once. A read error is likely, as this CDR3 ends without the conserved phenylalanine or tryptophan. This chain joins TRBV7-9 and TRBJ2-3, with 8 bases aligning to TRBD2. Looked up from germline, CDR1 is SEHNR and CDR2 is FQNEAQ (reference sequence). The CDR3 is 17 amino acids. The CDR3 nucleotides are TGTGCTAGCAGCGGCCCGGGACTAGGAGGGCCCACAGATACGCAGTATCTT. It translates to CASSGPGLGGPTDTQYL.

On this clonotype: Mismatch with germline at one junction end may stem from a read error. The chain couples TRBV7-9 to TRBJ2-3; 7 bases agree with TRBD1. The CDR3 is 16 amino acids. CDR1 and CDR2 from the germline V gene are SEHNR and FQNEAQ (reference sequence). The CDR3 DNA sequence: TGTGCCAGCAGTGGCCCGGGACAGCGAAGCACAGATACGCAGTGTTTT. This encodes CASSGPGQRSTDTQCF.

V gene TRBV11-2 combines with J gene TRBJ2-1; 9 bases fit TRBD2. The ends lost 1 base at V and 14 bases at J; junction bases unmatched: 12. The CDR3 is 15 amino acids. Germline loops: CDR1 SGHAT, CDR2 FQNNGV. The CDR3, as DNA: TGTGCCAGCAGCTTAGGTCCCAGCGGGGGGATCGAGAAGTTCTTC. The encoded protein is CASSLGPSGGIEKFF.

This clonotype showed up many times. The chain uses TRBV12-3 or TRBV12-4 and TRBJ2-4; weak D call: TRBD2 (6 bases). Trimming took 0 bases from V and 6 from J, leaving 18 bases between them. The CDR3 spans 17 residues. This CDR3 is CASSLARGGAGANIQYF. The DNA of the CDR3 is TGTGCCAGCAGTTTAGCACGAGGCGGGGCTGGGGCAAACATTCAGTACTTC.

Details on this clonotype: Its ends do not fully match the called genes, so a read error is possible. V and J are TRBV4-1 and TRBJ2-3, with D unclear. The CDR3 runs to 15 residues. The germline V gene encodes CDR1 MGHRA and CDR2 YSYEKL. The CDR3 loop reads CASSPVRSNTDTQYF. Here the CDR3 DNA reads TGTGCCAGCAGCCCCGTCCGGTCAAACACAGATACGCAGTATTTT.

Turning to this clonotype: One end of the junction does not line up with germline, which may come from a read error. The rearrangement links TRBV28 to TRBJ2-2; D may correspond to TRBD1 or TRBD2 (5 bases each). CDR3 length: 13 amino acids. Looked up from germline, CDR1 is MDHEN and CDR2 is SYDVKM. The CDR3 is CASRLTVTGKLFF. The CDR3 DNA reads TGTGCCAGCAGACTGACAGTCACCGGGAAGCTGTTTTTT.

Concerning this clonotype itself: A much larger clone is a single base away; this may be a read error. The V and J genes are TRBV20-1 and TRBJ2-6, with D hard to call. The CDR3 is made up of 16 amino acids. Germline assignment: CDR1 DFQATT and CDR2 SNEGSKA (reference sequence). The CDR3 region has the DNA TGCAGTGTTAGAATGTCCGTGGGTGCTGGGGCCAACGTCCTGACTTTC. Translated: CSVRMSVGAGANVLTF.

About this clonotype itself: The final CDR3 position lacks the conserved phenylalanine or tryptophan, pointing to a likely read error. The chain combines TRBV5-6 with TRBJ2-7, with D unclear. Germline V CDR1 and CDR2: SGHDT, YYEEEE. The CDR3 runs 13 residues. In DNA, the CDR3 is TGTGCCAGCAGTTTGGCCGGTCGCGGCGAGCAGTACCTC. Protein product: CASSLAGRGEQYL.

The gene calls are TRBV7-3 and TRBJ2-1; 15 positions match TRBD2. The CDR3 is 21 amino acids. Per the germline V gene, CDR1 is SGHTA and CDR2 is FQGTGA. V was clipped by 1 base and J by 3 bases; unmatched bases: 13. The CDR3 spells CASSLKARTSGGAADYNEQFF. CDR3 DNA: TGTGCCAGCAGCTTAAAGGCTCGGACTAGCGGGGGGGCTGCGGACTACAATGAGCAGTTCTTC. The full variable domain, in which reference TRBV7-3 and TRBJ2-1 provide the parts outside the CDR3, is GAGVSQTPSNKVTEKGKYVELRCDPISGHTALYWYRQSLGQGPEFLIYFQGTGAADDSGLPNDRFFAVRPEGSVSTLKIQRTERGDSAVYLCASSLKARTSGGAADYNEQFFGPGTRLTVL.

This chain uses TRBV6-5 with TRBJ2-2; weak D call: TRBD1 (5 bases). V shed 6 bases and J shed 9 bases, with 20 bases lying between them. Germline values: CDR1 MNHEY, CDR2 SVGAGI. CDR3 length: 15 amino acids. Here the CDR3 reads CASSYRRAYRWELFF. The CDR3 coding sequence is TGTGCCAGCAGCTATCGCAGGGCGTATCGCTGGGAGCTGTTTTTT.